Following are 27 T cell receptor beta chains from one sample sequenced in a study of CD8 T cells in Susac syndrome. After extraction with the RNeasy kit, about 0.5 to 1 ug of the RNA was reverse transcribed using random hexamers. TCRdb reprocessed the immunoSEQ multiplex PCR reads via MiXCR and lists one record per CDR3 protein. The sample consists of around 130,000 distinct CDR3 sequences, approximately 79% of them appearing once. The sequenced material came from CD8+ T cells from PBMCs. These receptor sequences come from a human donor with multiple sclerosis.

The chain recombines TRBV5-1 with TRBJ2-1; no reliable D call. The V and J ends lost 1 base and 7 bases respectively, with 9 bases between them. Germline V lookup: CDR1 SGHRS, CDR2 YFSETQ. CDR3 length: 13 amino acids. The CDR3 DNA reads as TGCGCCAGCAGCTTGACAGCAACGAATGAGCAGTTCTTC. Amino acid sequence: CASSLTATNEQFF. Complete variable domain (other parts from reference TRBV5-1 and TRBJ2-1): KAGVTQTPRYLIKTRGQQVTLSCSPISGHRSVSWYQQTPGQGLQFLFEYFSETQRNKGNFPGRFSGRQFSNSRSEMNVSTLELGDSALYLCASSLTATNEQFFGPGTRLTVL.

This clonotype was observed a single time. V is TRBV1 and J is TRBJ2-2; the table calls TRBD2, which could not be checked here. TRBV1 is classified as a pseudogene. CDR3 length equals 16 residues. The CDR3 reads CTSSQVWASCSGELFF. CDR3 bases: TGCACCAGCAGCCAAGTATGGGCTAGTTGTTCCGGGGAGCTGTTTTTT.

This clonotype showed up just a few times. The V gene is TRBV6-6, the J gene TRBJ2-2; 10 bases map to TRBD1. The CDR3 totals 15 residues. V dropped 6 bases and J dropped 7; count of bases not matched to a gene: 8. CDR1 MNHNY and CDR2 SVGAGI come from the germline V gene (reference sequence). The CDR3 region has the DNA TGTGCCAGCAGGACCGGGACAGGGGTAGTCGGGGAGCTGTTTTTT. Translated: CASRTGTGVVGELFF.

Regarding this clonotype: Here the CDR3 omits its conserved ending phenylalanine or tryptophan, so a read error is the likely source. The rearrangement joins TRBV20-1 to TRBJ2-7; TRBD2 matches 9 bases. Germline V lookup: CDR1 DFQATT, CDR2 SNEGSKA (reference sequence). The CDR3 contains 13 residues. Trimming cost V 3 bases and J 3 bases; bases outside gene matches: 3. CDR3 in amino acids: CSARLAGNYEQYL. CDR3 nucleotide sequence: TGCAGTGCTAGGCTAGCGGGGAACTACGAGCAGTACCTC.

The chain links TRBV24-1 to TRBJ2-3, with unresolved D. Germline CDR1 is KGHDR and CDR2 is SFDVKD. Trimming took 1 base from V and 1 from J, leaving 11 bases between them. CDR3 size: 16 residues. This CDR3 reads CATSDFGLRGTDTQYF. DNA for the CDR3: TGTGCCACCAGTGATTTCGGGCTCCGCGGCACAGATACGCAGTATTTT.

V is TRBV2 and J is TRBJ2-1, with 13 bases lining up with TRBD2. Germline loops: CDR1 SNHLY, CDR2 FYNNEI. The CDR3 is 18 residues long. Losses at the gene ends were 7 bases for V and 7 bases for J; bases not matched to a gene: 16. CDR3 amino acids: CASTLGLAGVLRGNEQFF. In nucleotides, the CDR3 is TGTGCCAGCACCTTAGGACTAGCGGGAGTATTAAGAGGGAATGAGCAGTTCTTC. Full variable domain (rest looked up from reference TRBV2 and TRBJ2-1): EPEVTQTPSHQVTQMGQEVILRCVPISNHLYFYWYRQILGQKVEFLVSFYNNEISEKSEIFDDQFSVERPDGSNFTLKIRSTKLEDSAMYFCASTLGLAGVLRGNEQFFGPGTRLTVL.

The V and J genes are TRBV4-1 and TRBJ2-1, with D perhaps matching TRBD2 (5 bases). Trimming took 2 bases from V and 0 from J, leaving 8 bases between them. Germline CDR1 reads MGHRA; CDR2 reads YSYEKL. This CDR3 contains 15 residues. The CDR3 DNA reads TGCGCCAGCAGCCAAACGGGGAGCTCCTACAATGAGCAGTTCTTC. The encoded protein is CASSQTGSSYNEQFF.

This clonotype was counted once. The V call is TRBV3-1, the J call TRBJ1-2; TRBD1 matches 7 bases. Trimming took 4 bases from V and 1 from J; bases not matched to a gene: 21. Germline V gene data show CDR1 as LGHDT and CDR2 as YNNKEL (reference sequence). This CDR3 contains 20 residues. CDR3 sequence (DNA): TGTGCCAGCAGCCGCGGACAGGCCCTAACCACATCACCTCTTAACTATGGCTACACCTTC. Amino acids: CASSRGQALTTSPLNYGYTF.

V usage is TRBV10-3 and J usage is TRBJ2-1; D is unclear. Germline V gives CDR1 ENHRY, CDR2 SYGVKD. The CDR3 is 11 amino acids. V was pared by 8 bases and J by 5 bases, with 7 bases between. The CDR3 nucleotides are TGTGCCATCCTGAAAAACAATGAGCAGTTCTTC. Protein product: CAILKNNEQFF.

Points on this clonotype: It is unclear where the CDR3 begins or ends on the DNA, so no DNA is shown, and the CDR3 is as TCRdb lists it. This chain links TRBV28 with TRBJ2-2; the D call TRBD1 from the table was never checked on the DNA. Looked up from germline, CDR1 is MDHEN and CDR2 is SYDVKM. Including both end residues, the CDR3 is 13 amino acids long. The CDR3 spells CASSHRAPGSCFF.

The V and J genes are TRBV7-9 and TRBJ2-4, with 8 bases that match TRBD1. The length of the CDR3 is 14 residues. Losses at the gene ends were 5 bases for V and 7 bases for J; bases not matched to a gene: 7. Germline V CDR1 and CDR2: SEHNR, FQNEAQ (reference sequence). The CDR3 loop reads CASSRITGGNIQYF. CDR3 DNA: TGTGCCAGCAGCCGAATAACAGGGGGGAACATTCAGTACTTC.

The chain carries TRBV4-1 and TRBJ2-1, with D possibly being TRBD2 (7 bases). V lost 4 bases, J lost 5 bases, and 15 bases lay in between. Germline CDR1 and CDR2: MGHRA and YSYEKL. This CDR3 comprises 15 residues. Here the CDR3 reads CASSPLGGADNEQFF. The CDR3, as DNA: TGCGCCAGCAGCCCCTTGGGGGGGGCCGACAATGAGCAGTTCTTC.

V usage is TRBV11-1 and J usage is TRBJ2-3; D may correspond to TRBD1 or TRBD2 (5 bases each). Germline V CDR1 and CDR2: SGHAT, FQDESV (reference sequence). The CDR3 contains 20 residues. The ends were cut back, 2 bases at V and 0 bases at J, with 24 bases in the middle. As DNA, the CDR3 is TGTGCCAGCAGCTTATACGCTGGGGGAGTCGGTCTAGCTAGCACAGATACGCAGTATTTT. Protein: CASSLYAGGVGLASTDTQYF.

The gene calls are TRBV5-6 and TRBJ2-3; D uncertain. The CDR3 contains 12 residues. Germline lookup yields CDR1 SGHDT and CDR2 YYEEEE. The V end lost 4 bases, the J end lost 5 bases, and 8 bases lay between the germline ends. The chain's CDR3 is CASSLRQDTQYF. DNA of the CDR3: TGTGCCAGCAGCCTTCGGCAAGATACGCAGTATTTT.

This chain joins TRBV20-1 and TRBJ2-1; 13 nucleotides agree with TRBD2. V was clipped by 6 bases and J by 8 bases; unmatched bases: 10. This CDR3 comprises 15 residues. CDR1 is DFQATT and CDR2 is SNEGSKA in the germline V gene (reference sequence). This CDR3 is CSASKLAGGPYEQFF. The CDR3 DNA sequence: TGCAGTGCGTCGAAACTAGCGGGGGGGCCATATGAGCAGTTCTTC.

The chain combines TRBV29-1 with TRBJ2-3, with 8 positions matching TRBD2. Per germline, CDR1 SQVTM and CDR2 ANQGSEA. CDR3 length: 17 amino acids. Unmatched junction bases numbered 17, after V lost 6 bases and J lost 3 bases. In nucleotides, the CDR3 is TGCAGCGTGCGACTAGCGACCCAGACGGAGGTAACAGATACGCAGTATTTT. As protein: CSVRLATQTEVTDTQYF.

This clonotype has only one observation. The chain employs TRBV3-1 and TRBJ2-7; D call uncertain. The V gene lost 6 bases and the J gene lost 0 bases, with 9 bases spanning the gap. CDR3 length: 13 residues. Germline CDR1 LGHDT, CDR2 YNNKEL (reference sequence). Written as DNA, the CDR3 is TGTGCCAGCAGAGTCCCGGGCTCCTACGAGCAGTACTTC. Its translation: CASRVPGSYEQYF.

CDR3: CASSYQSGALALTGELFF. CDR3 DNA: TGTGCCAGCAGTTACCAATCCGGGGCTCTCGCTCTCACCGGGGAGCTGTTTTTT. The V gene is TRBV27, the J gene TRBJ2-2, with D perhaps assigned TRBD1 or TRBD2 (5 bases each). Germline loops: CDR1 MNHEY, CDR2 SMNVEV (reference sequence). This CDR3 has 18 residues. Trimming stripped 4 bases from V and 4 bases from J, with 22 bases between.

V usage is TRBV28 and J usage is TRBJ2-3; perhaps TRBD2 as D (5 bases). V lost 3 bases and J 4 bases, leaving 5 bases between the germline ends. This CDR3 has 12 residues. Germline loops: CDR1 MDHEN, CDR2 SYDVKM. Written as DNA, the CDR3 is TGTGCCAGCAGTTTGAGGGCAGATACGCAGTATTTT. It specifies CASSLRADTQYF. The full variable domain, in which reference TRBV28 and TRBJ2-3 provide the parts outside the CDR3, is DVKVTQSSRYLVKRTGEKVFLECVQDMDHENMFWYRQDPGLGLRLIYFSYDVKMKEKGDIPEGYSVSREKKERFSLILESASTNQTSMYLCASSLRADTQYFGPGTRLTVL.

The chain combines TRBV4-1 with TRBJ2-1; the D gene is possibly TRBD1 (5 bases). Germline V gene data show CDR1 as MGHRA and CDR2 as YSYEKL. Trimming pared 4 bases from V and 3 bases from J, leaving 13 bases between. The CDR3 has 15 amino acids. The CDR3 DNA is TGCGCCAGCAGCCCAACAGGTAGTGGCTACAATGAGCAGTTCTTC. Translated: CASSPTGSGYNEQFF.

The chain's CDR3 is CARKMGTRSGWWNGYTF. Here the CDR3 DNA reads TGTGCCAGGAAGATGGGGACGCGTTCGGGATGGTGGAATGGCTACACCTTC. The rearrangement joins TRBV2 to TRBJ1-2, with a weak D call TRBD1 (5 bases). The V end lost 9 bases, the J end lost 6 bases, and 29 bases lay between the germline ends. The CDR3 runs to 17 residues. Germline V gene sequence: CDR1 SNHLY, CDR2 FYNNEI.

The chain is built from TRBV7-9 and TRBJ2-3; D not resolved. The CDR3 length is 13 residues. The germline CDR1 and CDR2 sequences are SEHNR and FQNEAQ (reference sequence). V shed 1 base and J shed 5 bases, with 7 bases lying between them. CDR3 protein: CASSLVPKDTQYF. CDR3 DNA sequence: TGTGCCAGCAGCTTAGTCCCCAAAGATACGCAGTATTTT.

V gene TRBV28 combines with J gene TRBJ2-2, with no clear D. The CDR3 has 15 residues. Germline CDR1 and CDR2: MDHEN and SYDVKM. Trimming pared 6 bases from V and 1 base from J, leaving 12 bases between. As DNA, the CDR3 is TGTGCCAGCAGCGCCACCCGTCAGAACACCGGGGAGCTGTTTTTT. Translating gives CASSATRQNTGELFF.

The chain employs TRBV7-3 and TRBJ2-5, with 9 nucleotides matching TRBD1. Per the germline V gene, CDR1 is SGHTA and CDR2 is FQGTGA. With V trimmed by 4 bases and J by 2 bases, 5 bases remained unmatched. This CDR3 has 15 amino acids. The CDR3 loop reads CASSSGQGKQETQYF. CDR3 in DNA: TGTGCCAGCAGCTCGGGACAGGGAAAGCAAGAGACCCAGTACTTC.

The chain couples TRBV6-5 to TRBJ2-3, with 12 bases that match TRBD2. The V gene's germline CDR1 is MNHEY and CDR2 SVGAGI. V shed 4 bases, J shed 4 bases, and the junction held 3 bases outside the gene matches. The CDR3 consists of 15 residues. DNA for the CDR3: TGTGCCAGCAGTTCACTAGCGGGGGGCGCAGATACGCAGTATTTT. The encoded protein is CASSSLAGGADTQYF.

This chain uses TRBV20-1 with TRBJ1-1, with D unclear. The CDR3 is 13 residues long. Per the germline V gene, CDR1 is DFQATT and CDR2 is SNEGSKA (reference sequence). V shed 2 bases and J shed 1 base, with 8 bases lying between them. The CDR3 DNA sequence: TGCAGTGCTAGACCCGGAGGGAACACTGAAGCTTTCTTT. Translating it yields CSARPGGNTEAFF.

This chain joins TRBV20-1 and TRBJ1-5, with 9 bases matching TRBD1. Losses at the gene ends were 2 bases for V and 3 bases for J; bases not matched to a gene: 5. This CDR3 has 15 amino acids. Germline V gene data show CDR1 as DFQATT and CDR2 as SNEGSKA (reference sequence). The DNA of the CDR3 is TGCAGTGCTAGACCGAACAGGGGGCACAATCAGCCCCAGCATTTT. It yields the protein CSARPNRGHNQPQHF.